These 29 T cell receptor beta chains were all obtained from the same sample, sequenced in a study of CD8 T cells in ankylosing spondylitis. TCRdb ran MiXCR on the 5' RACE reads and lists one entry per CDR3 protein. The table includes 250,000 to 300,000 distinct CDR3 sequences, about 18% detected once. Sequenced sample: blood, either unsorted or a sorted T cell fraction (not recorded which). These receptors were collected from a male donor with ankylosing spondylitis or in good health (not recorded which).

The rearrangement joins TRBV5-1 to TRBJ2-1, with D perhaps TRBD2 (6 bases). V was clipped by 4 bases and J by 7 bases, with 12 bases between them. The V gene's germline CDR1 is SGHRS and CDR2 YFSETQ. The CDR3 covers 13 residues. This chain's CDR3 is CASSDPSVNEQFF. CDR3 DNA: TGCGCCAGCAGCGATCCTAGCGTTAATGAGCAGTTCTTC.

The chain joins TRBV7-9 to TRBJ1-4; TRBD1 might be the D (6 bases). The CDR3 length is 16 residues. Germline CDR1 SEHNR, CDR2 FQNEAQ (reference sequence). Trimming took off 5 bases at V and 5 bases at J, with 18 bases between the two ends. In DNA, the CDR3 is TGTGCCAGCAGCAAGGCCGGGGGCATAAGAAATGAAAAACTGTTTTTT. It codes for CASSKAGGIRNEKLFF.

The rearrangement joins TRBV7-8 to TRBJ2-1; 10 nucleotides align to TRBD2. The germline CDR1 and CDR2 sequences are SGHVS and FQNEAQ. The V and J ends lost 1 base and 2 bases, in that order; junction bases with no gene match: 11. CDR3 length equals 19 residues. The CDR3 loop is CASSLGPPSGRATYNEQFF. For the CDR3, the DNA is TGTGCCAGCAGCTTAGGGCCCCCAAGCGGGAGGGCCACCTACAATGAGCAGTTCTTC.

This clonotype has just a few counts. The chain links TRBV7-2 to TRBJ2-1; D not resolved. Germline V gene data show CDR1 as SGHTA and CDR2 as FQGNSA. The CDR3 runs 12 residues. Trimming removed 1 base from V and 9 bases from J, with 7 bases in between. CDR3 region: CASSLVSFEQFF. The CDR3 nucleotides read TGTGCCAGCAGCTTAGTGTCTTTTGAGCAGTTCTTC.

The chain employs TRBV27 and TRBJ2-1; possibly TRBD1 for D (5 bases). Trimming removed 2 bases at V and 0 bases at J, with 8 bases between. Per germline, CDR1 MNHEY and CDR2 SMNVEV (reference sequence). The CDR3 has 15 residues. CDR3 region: CASSLSDSSYNEQFF. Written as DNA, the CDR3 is TGTGCCAGCAGTTTAAGTGACAGCTCCTACAATGAGCAGTTCTTC.

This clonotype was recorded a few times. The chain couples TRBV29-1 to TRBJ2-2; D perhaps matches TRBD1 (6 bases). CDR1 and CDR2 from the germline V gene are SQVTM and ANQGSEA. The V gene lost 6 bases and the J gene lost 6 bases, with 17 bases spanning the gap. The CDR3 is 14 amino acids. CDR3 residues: CSVEGFRGPGELFF. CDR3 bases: TGCAGCGTCGAGGGCTTCAGGGGCCCCGGGGAGCTGTTTTTT.

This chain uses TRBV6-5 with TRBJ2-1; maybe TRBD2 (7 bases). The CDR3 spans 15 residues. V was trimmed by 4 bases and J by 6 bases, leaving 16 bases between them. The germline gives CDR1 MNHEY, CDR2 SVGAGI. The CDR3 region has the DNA TGTGCCAGCAGTTTCAGTAGGGGGGGGTCCAATGAGCAGTTCTTC. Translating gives CASSFSRGGSNEQFF.

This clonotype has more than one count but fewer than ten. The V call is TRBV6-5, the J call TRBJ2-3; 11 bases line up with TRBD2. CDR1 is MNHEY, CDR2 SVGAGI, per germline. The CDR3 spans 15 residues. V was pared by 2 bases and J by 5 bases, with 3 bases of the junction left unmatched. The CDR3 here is CASSYTSGSLDTQYF. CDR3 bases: TGTGCCAGCAGTTACACTAGCGGGAGTTTAGATACGCAGTATTTT.

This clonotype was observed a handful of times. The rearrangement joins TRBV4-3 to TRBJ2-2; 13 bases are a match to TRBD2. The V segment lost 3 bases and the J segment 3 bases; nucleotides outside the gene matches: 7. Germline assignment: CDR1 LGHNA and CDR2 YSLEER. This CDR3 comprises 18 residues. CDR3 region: CASSHPGTSGIDTGELFF. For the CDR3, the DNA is TGCGCCAGCAGCCACCCCGGGACTAGCGGGATAGACACCGGGGAGCTGTTTTTT.

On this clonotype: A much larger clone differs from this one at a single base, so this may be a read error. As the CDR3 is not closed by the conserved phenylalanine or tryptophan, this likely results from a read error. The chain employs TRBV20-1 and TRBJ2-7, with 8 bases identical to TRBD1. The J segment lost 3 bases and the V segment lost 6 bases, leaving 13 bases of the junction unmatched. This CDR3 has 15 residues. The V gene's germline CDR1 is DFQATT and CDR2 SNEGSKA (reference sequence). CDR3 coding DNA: TGCAGTGCAACCCAGGGGGGACAGGACCACTACGAGCAGTACTTA. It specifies CSATQGGQDHYEQYL.

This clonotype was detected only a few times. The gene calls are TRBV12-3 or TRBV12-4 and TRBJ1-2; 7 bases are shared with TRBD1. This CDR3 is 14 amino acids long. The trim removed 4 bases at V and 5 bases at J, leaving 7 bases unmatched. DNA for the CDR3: TGTGCCAGCAGTTACTTGACAGGGTCATATGGCTACACCTTC. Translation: CASSYLTGSYGYTF.

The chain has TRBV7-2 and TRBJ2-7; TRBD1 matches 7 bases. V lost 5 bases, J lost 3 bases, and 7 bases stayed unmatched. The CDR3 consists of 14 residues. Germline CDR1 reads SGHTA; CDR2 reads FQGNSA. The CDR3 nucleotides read TGTGCCAGCAGCGAATGGGACAGAGTCTACGAGCAGTACTTC. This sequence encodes CASSEWDRVYEQYF.

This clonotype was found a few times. The DNA of the CDR3 is TGTGCCAGCAGTTTAGGCGGGGTAGATACGCAGTATTTT. Residues: CASSLGGVDTQYF. The chain links TRBV12-3 or TRBV12-4 to TRBJ2-3, with D maybe TRBD2 (6 bases). Trimming shortened V by 1 base and J by 5 bases, and 7 bases separated the two germline ends. This CDR3 comprises 13 residues.

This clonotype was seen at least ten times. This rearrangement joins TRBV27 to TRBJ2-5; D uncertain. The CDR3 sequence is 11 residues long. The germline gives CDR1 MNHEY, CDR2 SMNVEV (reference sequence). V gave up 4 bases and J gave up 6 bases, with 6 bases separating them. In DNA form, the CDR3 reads TGTGCCAGCAGTTCCGGAAAGACCCAGTACTTC. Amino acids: CASSSGKTQYF.

DNA of the CDR3: TGTGCCATCAGTGAATGGCCCGGGGAGCTGTTTTTT. It is translated as CAISEWPGELFF. The genes are TRBV10-3 and TRBJ2-2; no clear D gene. The germline CDR1 and CDR2 sequences are ENHRY and SYGVKD. Trimming stripped 3 bases from V and 6 bases from J, with 5 bases between. The CDR3 has 12 residues.

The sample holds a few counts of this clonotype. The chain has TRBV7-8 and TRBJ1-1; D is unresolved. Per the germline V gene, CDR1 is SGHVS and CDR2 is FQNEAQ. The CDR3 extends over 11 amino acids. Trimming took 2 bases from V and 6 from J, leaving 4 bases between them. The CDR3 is CASSLLAEAFF. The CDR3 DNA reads TGTGCCAGCAGCTTACTGGCTGAAGCTTTCTTT.

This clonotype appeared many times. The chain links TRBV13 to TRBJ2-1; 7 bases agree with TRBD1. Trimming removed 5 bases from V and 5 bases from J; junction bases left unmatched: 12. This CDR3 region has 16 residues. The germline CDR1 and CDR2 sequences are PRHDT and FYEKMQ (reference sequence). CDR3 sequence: CASSGRDRIGDNEQFF. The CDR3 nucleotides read TGTGCCAGCAGCGGACGGGACAGAATAGGAGACAATGAGCAGTTCTTC.

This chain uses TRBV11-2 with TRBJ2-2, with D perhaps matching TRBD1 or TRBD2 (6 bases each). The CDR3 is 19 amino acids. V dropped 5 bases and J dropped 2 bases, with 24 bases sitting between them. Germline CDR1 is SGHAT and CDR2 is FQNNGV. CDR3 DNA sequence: TGTGCCAGCAGCCATCAAAAAGGGGGGCCGGTTGTAAACACCGGGGAGCTGTTTTTT. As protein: CASSHQKGGPVVNTGELFF.

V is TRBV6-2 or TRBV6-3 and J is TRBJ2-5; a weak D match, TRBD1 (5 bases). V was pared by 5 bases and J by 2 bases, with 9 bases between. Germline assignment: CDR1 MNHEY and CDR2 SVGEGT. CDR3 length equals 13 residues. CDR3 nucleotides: TGTGCCAGCAGTACAGGATTACAAGAGACCCAGTACTTC. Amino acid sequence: CASSTGLQETQYF.

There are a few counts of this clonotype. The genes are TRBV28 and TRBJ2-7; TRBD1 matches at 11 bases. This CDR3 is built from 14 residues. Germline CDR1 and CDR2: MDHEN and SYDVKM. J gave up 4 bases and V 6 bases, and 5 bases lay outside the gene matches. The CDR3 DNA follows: TGTGCCAGCAGGAGGACAGGGGGCGATTACGAGCAGTACTTC. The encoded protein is CASRRTGGDYEQYF.

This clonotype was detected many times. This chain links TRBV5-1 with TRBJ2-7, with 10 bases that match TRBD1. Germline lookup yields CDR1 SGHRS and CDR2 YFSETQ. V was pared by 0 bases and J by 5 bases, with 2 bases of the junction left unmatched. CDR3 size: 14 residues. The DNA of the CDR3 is TGCGCCAGCAGCTTGGGACAGGGGGCCGACGAGCAGTACTTC. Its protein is CASSLGQGADEQYF.

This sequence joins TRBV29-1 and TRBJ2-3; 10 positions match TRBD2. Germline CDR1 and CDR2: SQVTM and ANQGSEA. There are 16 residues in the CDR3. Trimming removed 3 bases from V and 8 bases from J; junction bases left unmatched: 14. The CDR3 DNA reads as TGCAGCGTTGAGCCTAGCGGGAGTAAACATCTGGGTACGCAGTATTTT. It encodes CSVEPSGSKHLGTQYF.

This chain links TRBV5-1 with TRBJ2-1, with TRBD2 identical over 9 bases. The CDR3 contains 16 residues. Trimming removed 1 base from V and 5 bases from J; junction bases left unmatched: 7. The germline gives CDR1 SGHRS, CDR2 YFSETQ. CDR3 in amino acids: CASSLPRSGSDNEQFF. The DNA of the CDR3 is TGCGCCAGCAGCTTGCCACGTAGCGGGAGTGACAATGAGCAGTTCTTC.

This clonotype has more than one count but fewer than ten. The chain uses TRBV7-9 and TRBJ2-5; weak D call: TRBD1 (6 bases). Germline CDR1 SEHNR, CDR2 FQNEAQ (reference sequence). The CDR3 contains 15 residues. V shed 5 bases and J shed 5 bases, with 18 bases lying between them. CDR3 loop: CASSPLTGPRETQYF. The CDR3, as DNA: TGTGCCAGCAGCCCTCTCACAGGGCCTCGGGAGACCCAGTACTTC.

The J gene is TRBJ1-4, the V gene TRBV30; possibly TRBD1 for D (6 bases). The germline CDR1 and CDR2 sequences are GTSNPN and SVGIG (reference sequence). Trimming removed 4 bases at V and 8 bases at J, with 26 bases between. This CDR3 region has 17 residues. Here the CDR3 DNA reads TGTGCCTGGAACCCCGGGACGGACAGTGTAATGGGGGAAAAACTGTTTTTT. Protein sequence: CAWNPGTDSVMGEKLFF.

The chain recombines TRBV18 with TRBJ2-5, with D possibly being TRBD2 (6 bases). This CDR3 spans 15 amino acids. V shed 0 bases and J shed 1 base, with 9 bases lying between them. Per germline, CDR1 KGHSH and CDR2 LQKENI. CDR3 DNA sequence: TGTGCCAGCTCACCACCAGTCGGGGGCCAAGAGACCCAGTACTTC. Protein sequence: CASSPPVGGQETQYF.

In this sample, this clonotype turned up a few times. As DNA, the CDR3 is TGTGCCAGCACCGGGACAGGGGCTTGGACCGGGGAGCTGTTTTTT. This translates into CASTGTGAWTGELFF. The rearrangement uses TRBV12-3 or TRBV12-4 and TRBJ2-2; 10 bases match TRBD1. V dropped 7 bases and J dropped 5; count of bases not matched to a gene: 7. The CDR3 has 15 amino acids.

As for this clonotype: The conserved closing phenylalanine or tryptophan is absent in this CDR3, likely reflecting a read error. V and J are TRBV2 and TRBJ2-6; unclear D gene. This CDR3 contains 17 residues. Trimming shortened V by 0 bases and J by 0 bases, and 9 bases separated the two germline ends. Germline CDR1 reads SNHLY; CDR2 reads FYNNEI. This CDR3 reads CASSEAEAVSGANVLTS. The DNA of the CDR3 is TGTGCCAGCAGTGAAGCAGAGGCCGTCTCTGGGGCCAACGTCCTGACTTCC.

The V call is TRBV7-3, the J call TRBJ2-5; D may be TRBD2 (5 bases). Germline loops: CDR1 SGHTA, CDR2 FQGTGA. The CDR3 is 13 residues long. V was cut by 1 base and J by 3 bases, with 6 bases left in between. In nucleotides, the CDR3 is TGTGCCAGCAGCTTAAACGGGGAAGAGACCCAGTACTTC. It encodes CASSLNGEETQYF.